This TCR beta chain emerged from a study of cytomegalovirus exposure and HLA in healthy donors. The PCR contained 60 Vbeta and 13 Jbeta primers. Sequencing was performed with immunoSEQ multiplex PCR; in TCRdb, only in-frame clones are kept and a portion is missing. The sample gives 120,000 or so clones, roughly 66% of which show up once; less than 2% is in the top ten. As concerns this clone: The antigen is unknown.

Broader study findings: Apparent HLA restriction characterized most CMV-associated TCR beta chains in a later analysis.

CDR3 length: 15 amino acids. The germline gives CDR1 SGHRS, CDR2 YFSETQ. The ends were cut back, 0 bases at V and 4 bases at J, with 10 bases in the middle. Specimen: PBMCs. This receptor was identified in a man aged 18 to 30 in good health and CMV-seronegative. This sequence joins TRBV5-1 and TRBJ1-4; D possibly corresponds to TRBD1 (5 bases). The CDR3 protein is CASSLALGGNEKLFF. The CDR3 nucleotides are TGCGCCAGCAGCTTGGCCCTGGGGGGTAATGAAAAACTGTTTTTT.